In this sample, the clone carrying this TCR beta chain turned up a few times. Its antigen is currently unknown. The data were taken from a study of identical twins. Study-wide results and caveats: Models predicted too little out-of-frame TCR alpha sharing in monozygotic twins.

Only healthy Caucasians were included as donors. V dropped 7 bases and J dropped 6 bases, with 25 bases sitting between them. In germline, CDR1 is MDHEN, CDR2 SYDVKM. The CDR3 contains 17 residues. A single record per CDR3 protein comes from TCRdb applying MiXCR to the 5' RACE reads. This table has about 240,000 distinct CDR3 sequences, more than 9% appearing once. V is TRBV28 and J is TRBJ1-5; perhaps TRBD1 as D (5 bases). The receptor was derived from a man aged 50 or older in good health. Sequenced input: memory T cells sorted from blood. In DNA, the CDR3 is TGTGCCAGCACCACTAATAGGGAAGCGGGGGTGGGTCAGCCCCAGCATTTT. Amino acids: CASTTNREAGVGQPQHF.